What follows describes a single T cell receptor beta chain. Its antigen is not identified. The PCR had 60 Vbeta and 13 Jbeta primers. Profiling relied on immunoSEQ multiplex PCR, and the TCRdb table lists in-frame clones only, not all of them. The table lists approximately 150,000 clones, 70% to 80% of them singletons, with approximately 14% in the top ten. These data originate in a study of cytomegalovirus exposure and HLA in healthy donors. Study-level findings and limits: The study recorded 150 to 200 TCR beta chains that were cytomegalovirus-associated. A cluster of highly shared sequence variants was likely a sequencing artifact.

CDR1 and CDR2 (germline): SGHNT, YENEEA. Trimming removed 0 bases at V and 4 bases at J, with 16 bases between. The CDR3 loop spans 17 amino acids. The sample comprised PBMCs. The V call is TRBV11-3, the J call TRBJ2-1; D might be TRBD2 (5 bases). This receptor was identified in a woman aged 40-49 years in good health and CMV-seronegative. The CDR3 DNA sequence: TGTGCCAGCAGCTTAGATGGTGCTAGCCCGATGTACAATGAGCAGTTCTTC. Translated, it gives CASSLDGASPMYNEQFF.